The clone carrying this TCR beta chain was detected many times. Its antigen is not identified. Study results and caveats: Whole repertoires were not studied in the larger cohort, only one V-J beta rearrangement. Greatest tumor Treg TCR overlap was with tumor naive CD4+ cells.

Memory CD4+ T cells were sorted as CD4+CD45RO+CD25- cells. Full-length variable regions came from constant-region reverse primers plus semi-nested Nested Universal Primer A PCR. TCRdb re-called the 5' RACE reads with MiXCR, one entry per CDR3 protein. The sample contains roughly 42,000 distinct CDR3 sequences, approximately 28% of which appear only once. Sample: tumor-infiltrating memory CD4+ T cells sorted from the breast tumor. Subset of the sample: memory CD4+ T cells, CD4+CD45RO+CD25-. The receptor's source is a female donor with breast cancer.

The chain's CDR3 is CSARVTGGLYEQFF. As DNA, the CDR3 is TGCAGTGCTAGAGTAACAGGGGGTCTTTATGAGCAGTTCTTC. This chain connects TRBV20-1 to TRBJ2-1, with 8 nucleotides matching TRBD1. Germline V gene data show CDR1 as DFQATT and CDR2 as SNEGSKA (reference sequence). With V trimmed by 1 base and J by 8 bases, 7 bases remained unmatched. The CDR3 sequence is 14 residues long.